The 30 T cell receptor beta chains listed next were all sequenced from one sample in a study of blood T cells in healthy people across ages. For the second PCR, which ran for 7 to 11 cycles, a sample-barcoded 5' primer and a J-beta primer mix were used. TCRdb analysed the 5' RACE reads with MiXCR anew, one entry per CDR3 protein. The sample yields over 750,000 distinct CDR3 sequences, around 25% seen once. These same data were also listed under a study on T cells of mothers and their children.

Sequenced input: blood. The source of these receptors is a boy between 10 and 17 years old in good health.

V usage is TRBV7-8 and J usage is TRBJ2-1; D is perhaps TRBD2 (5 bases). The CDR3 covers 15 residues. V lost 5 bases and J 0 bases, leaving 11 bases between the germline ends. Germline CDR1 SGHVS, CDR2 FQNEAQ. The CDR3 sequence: CASSSLASSYNEQFF. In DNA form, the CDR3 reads TGTGCCAGCAGCAGTCTAGCCAGCTCCTACAATGAGCAGTTCTTC.

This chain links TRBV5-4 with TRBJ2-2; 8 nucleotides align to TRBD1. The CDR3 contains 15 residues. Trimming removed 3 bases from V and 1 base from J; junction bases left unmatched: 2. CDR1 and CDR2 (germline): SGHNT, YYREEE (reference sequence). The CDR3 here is CASSYDRGNTGELFF. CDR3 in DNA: TGTGCCAGCAGCTATGACAGGGGGAACACCGGGGAGCTGTTTTTT. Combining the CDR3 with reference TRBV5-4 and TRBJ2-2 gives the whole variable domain ETGVTQSPTHLIKTRGQQVTLRCSSQSGHNTVSWYQQALGQGPQFIFQYYREEENGRGNFPPRFSGLQFPNYSSELNVNALELDDSALYLCASSYDRGNTGELFFGEGSRLTVL.

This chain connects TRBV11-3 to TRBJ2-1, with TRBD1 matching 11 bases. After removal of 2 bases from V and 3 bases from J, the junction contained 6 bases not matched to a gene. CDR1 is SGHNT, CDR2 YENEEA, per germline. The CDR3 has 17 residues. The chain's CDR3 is CASSLPRTGGDYNEQFF. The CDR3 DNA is TGTGCCAGCAGCTTACCCCGGACAGGGGGCGACTACAATGAGCAGTTCTTC.

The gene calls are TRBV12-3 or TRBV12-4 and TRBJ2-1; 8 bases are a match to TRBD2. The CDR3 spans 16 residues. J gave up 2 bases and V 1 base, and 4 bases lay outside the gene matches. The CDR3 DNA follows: TGTGCCAGCAGTTTAGGACTAGCGCTAGCCTACAATGAGCAGTTCTTC. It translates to CASSLGLALAYNEQFF.

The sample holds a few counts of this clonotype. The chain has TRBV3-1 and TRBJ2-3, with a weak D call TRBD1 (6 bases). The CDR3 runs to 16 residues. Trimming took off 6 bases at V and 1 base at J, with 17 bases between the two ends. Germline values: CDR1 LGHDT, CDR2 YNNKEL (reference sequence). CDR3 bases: TGTGCCAGCAGTCCTACCTGGTCAGGGGGCACAGATACGCAGTATTTT. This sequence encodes CASSPTWSGGTDTQYF.

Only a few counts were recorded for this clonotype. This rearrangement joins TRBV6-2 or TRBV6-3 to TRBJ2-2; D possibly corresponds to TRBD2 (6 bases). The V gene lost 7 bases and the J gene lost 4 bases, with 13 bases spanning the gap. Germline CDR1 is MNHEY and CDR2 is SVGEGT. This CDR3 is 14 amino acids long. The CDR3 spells CASTPEGPTGELFF. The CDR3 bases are TGTGCCAGCACCCCGGAGGGACCCACCGGGGAGCTGTTTTTT.

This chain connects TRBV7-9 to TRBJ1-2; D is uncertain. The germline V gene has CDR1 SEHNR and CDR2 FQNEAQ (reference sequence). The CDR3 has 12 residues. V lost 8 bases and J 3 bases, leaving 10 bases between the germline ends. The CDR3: CASDRVDYGYTF. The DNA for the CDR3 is TGTGCCAGCGATCGGGTCGACTATGGCTACACCTTC.

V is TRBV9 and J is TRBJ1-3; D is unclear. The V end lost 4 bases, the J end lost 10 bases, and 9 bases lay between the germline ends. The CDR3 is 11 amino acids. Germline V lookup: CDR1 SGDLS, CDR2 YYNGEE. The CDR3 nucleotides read TGTGCCAGCAGCTCCGCAAGGACCATATATTTT. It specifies CASSSARTIYF.

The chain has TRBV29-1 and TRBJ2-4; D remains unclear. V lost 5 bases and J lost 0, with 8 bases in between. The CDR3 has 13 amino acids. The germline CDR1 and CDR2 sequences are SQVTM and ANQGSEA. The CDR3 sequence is CSVRAPAKNIQYF. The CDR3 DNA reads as TGCAGCGTTAGGGCCCCAGCCAAAAACATTCAGTACTTC.

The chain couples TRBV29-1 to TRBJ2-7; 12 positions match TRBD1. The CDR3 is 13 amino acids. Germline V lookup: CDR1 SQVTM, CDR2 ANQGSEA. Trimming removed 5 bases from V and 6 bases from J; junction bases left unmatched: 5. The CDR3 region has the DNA TGCAGCGTTCCCGGGACAGGGGGCCGCGAGCAGTACTTC. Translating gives CSVPGTGGREQYF.

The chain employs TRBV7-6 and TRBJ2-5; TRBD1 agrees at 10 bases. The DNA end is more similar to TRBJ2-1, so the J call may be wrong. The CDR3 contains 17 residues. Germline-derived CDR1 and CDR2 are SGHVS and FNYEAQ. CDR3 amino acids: CASSPDIVGQGVNEQFF. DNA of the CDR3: TGTGCCAGCAGCCCAGACATCGTCGGACAGGGGGTCAATGAGCAGTTCTTC.

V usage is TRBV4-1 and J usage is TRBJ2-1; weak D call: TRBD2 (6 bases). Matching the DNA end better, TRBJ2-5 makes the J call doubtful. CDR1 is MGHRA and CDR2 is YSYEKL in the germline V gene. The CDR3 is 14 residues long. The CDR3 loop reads CASRPSPLAETQYF. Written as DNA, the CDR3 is TGCGCCAGCAGGCCCAGCCCCCTAGCGGAGACCCAGTACTTC.

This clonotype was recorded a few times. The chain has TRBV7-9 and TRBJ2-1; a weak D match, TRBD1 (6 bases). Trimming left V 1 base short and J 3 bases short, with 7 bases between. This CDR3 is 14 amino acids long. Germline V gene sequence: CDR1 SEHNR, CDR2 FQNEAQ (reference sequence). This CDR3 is CASSLDRVYNEQFF. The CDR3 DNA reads TGTGCCAGCAGCTTAGACAGGGTCTACAATGAGCAGTTCTTC.

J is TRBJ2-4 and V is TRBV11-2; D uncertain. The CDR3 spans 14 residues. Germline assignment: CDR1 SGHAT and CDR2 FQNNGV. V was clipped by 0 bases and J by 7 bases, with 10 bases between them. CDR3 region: CASSLDSSQNIQYF. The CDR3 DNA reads TGTGCCAGCAGCTTAGATAGTAGCCAGAACATTCAGTACTTC.

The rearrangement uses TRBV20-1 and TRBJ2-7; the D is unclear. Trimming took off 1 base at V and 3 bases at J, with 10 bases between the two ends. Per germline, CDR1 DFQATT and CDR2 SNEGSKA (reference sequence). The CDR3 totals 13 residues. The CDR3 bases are TGCAGTGCTAGAGGCATAGATTACTACGAGCAGTACTTC. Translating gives CSARGIDYYEQYF.

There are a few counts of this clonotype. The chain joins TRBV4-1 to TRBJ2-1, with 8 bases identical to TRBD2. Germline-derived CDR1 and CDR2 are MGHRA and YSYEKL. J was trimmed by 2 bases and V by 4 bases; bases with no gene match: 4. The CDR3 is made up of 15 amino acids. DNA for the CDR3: TGCGCCAGCAGCCTACCGGGACTAGCCTACAATGAGCAGTTCTTC. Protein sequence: CASSLPGLAYNEQFF.

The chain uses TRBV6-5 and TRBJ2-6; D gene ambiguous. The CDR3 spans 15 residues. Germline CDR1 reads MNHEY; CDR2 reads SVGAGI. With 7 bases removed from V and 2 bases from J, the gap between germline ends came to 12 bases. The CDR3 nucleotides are TGTGCCAGCACCGCCAGGCCGCCTGGGGCCAACGTCCTGACTTTC. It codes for CASTARPPGANVLTF.

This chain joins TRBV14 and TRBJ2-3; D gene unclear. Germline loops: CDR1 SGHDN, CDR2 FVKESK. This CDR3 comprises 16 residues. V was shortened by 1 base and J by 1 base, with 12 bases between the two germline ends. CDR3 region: CASSQGEMLGTDTQYF. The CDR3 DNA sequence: TGTGCCAGCAGCCAAGGGGAAATGCTAGGCACAGATACGCAGTATTTT.

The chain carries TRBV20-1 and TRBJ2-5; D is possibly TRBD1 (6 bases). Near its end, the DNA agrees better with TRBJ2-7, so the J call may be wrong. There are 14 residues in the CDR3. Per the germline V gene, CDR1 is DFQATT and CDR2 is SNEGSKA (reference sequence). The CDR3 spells CSASIQGRKNEQYF. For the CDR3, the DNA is TGCAGTGCTAGCATACAGGGACGGAAAAACGAGCAGTACTTC.

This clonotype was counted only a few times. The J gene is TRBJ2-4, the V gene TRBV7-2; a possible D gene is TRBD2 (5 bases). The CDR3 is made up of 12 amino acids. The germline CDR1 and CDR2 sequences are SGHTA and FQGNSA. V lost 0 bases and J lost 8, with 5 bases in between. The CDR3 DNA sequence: TGTGCCAGCAGCTTAGCGAGGGACATTCAGTACTTC. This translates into CASSLARDIQYF.

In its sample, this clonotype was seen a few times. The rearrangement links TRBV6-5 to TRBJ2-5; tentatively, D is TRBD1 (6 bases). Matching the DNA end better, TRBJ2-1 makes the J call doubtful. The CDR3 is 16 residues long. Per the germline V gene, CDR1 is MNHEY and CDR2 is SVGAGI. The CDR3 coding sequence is TGTGCCAGCAGTTACGAGGCGCCAGGGGTCTACAATGAGCAGTTCTTC. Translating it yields CASSYEAPGVYNEQFF.

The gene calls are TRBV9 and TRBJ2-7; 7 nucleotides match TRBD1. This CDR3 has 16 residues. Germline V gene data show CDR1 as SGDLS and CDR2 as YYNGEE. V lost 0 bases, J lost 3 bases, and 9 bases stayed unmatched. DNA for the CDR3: TGTGCCAGCAGCGTAGACCCGACAGGGCTAAACTACGAGCAGTACTTC. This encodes CASSVDPTGLNYEQYF.

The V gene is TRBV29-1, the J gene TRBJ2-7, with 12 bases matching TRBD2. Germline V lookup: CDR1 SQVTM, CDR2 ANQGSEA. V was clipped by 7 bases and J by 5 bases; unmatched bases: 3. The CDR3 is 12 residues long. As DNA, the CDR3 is TGCAGCGGACTAGCGGGGGTTAACGAGCAGTACTTC. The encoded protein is CSGLAGVNEQYF.

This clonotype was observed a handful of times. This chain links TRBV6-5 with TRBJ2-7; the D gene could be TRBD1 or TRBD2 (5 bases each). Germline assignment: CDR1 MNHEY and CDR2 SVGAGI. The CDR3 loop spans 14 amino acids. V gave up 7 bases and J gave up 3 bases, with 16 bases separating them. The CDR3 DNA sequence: TGTGCCAGCAAACACCGGGACGGCGGCTACGAGCAGTACTTC. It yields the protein CASKHRDGGYEQYF.

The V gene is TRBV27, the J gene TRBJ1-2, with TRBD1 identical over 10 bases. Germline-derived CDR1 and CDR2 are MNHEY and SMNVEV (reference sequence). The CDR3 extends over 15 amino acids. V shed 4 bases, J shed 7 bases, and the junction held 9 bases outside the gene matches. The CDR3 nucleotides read TGTGCCAGCAGTTCTTTGACAGGGGGCTCTCTTGGCTACACCTTC. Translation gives CASSSLTGGSLGYTF.

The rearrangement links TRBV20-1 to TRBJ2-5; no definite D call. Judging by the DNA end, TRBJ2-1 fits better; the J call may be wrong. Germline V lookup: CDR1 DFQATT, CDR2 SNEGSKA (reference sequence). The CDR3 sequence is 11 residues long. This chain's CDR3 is CSARGTDEQFF. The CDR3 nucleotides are TGCAGTGCTAGAGGAACTGATGAGCAGTTCTTC.

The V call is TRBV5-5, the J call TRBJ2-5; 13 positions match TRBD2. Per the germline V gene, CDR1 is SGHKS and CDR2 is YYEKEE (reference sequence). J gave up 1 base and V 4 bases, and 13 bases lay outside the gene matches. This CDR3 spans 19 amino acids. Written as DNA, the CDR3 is TGTGCCAGCAGCATCCGACTAGCGGGGGGACCGATGATCCAAGAGACCCAGTACTTC. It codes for CASSIRLAGGPMIQETQYF.

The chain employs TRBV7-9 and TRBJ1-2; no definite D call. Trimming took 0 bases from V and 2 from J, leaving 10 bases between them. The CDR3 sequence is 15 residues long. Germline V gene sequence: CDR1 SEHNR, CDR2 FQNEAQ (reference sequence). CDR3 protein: CASSLADRPNYGYTF. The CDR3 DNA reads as TGTGCCAGCAGCTTAGCGGACCGGCCAAACTATGGCTACACCTTC.

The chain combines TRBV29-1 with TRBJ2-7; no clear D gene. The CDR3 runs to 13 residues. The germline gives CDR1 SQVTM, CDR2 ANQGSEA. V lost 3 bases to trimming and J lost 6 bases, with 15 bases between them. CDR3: CSVEVARIAEQYF. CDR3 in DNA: TGCAGCGTTGAGGTCGCCAGAATTGCCGAGCAGTACTTC.

CDR3 in amino acids: CASTVEREGTEAFF. CDR3 DNA: TGTGCCAGCACCGTCGAAAGGGAGGGCACTGAAGCTTTCTTT. This sequence joins TRBV2 and TRBJ1-1, with D unclear. The V gene lost 7 bases and the J gene lost 4 bases, with 16 bases spanning the gap. This CDR3 spans 14 amino acids. Germline CDR1 reads SNHLY; CDR2 reads FYNNEI.